A selection of T cell receptor beta chains follows, all from one sample in a study of CD8+ T cells in alopecia areata. Profiling relied on immunoSEQ multiplex PCR, and the TCRdb table lists in-frame clones only, not all of them. Among about 98,000 clones, under 45% were seen once, and the ten largest hold 0.79%. Sample: CD4+ T cells sorted from blood. The receptors originated from a human donor with alopecia areata. CDR3s include the opening cysteine and the closing phenylalanine or tryptophan. A D gene is named only where the DNA matches it firmly. The size entry is marked missing in some rows and otherwise reads once, few, many or a size class.

D gene,V gene,clone size,J gene,CDR3 DNA,CDR3 protein
TRBD2,TRBV29-1,few,TRBJ2-5,TGCAGCGTTGAGGGGGGACTAGCGGGAAGGAAGTACTTC,CSVEGGLAGRKYF
-,TRBV29-1,few,TRBJ1-1,TGCAGCGTTGCAGGAAGGACTCCGAACACTGAAGCTTTCTTT,CSVAGRTPNTEAFF
-,TRBV7-2,-,TRBJ2-2,TGTGCCAGCAGCTTAGGCCCGGGACGGACGAACACCGGGGAGCTGTTTTTT,CASSLGPGRTNTGELFF
-,TRBV30,-,TRBJ2-7,TGTGCCTGGAGTCCCCAATTGACAGAGCAGTACTTC,CAWSPQLTEQYF
-,TRBV7-2,-,TRBJ2-7,TGTGCCAGCAGCCGGGAAGAACGGTTCGAGCAGTACTTC,CASSREERFEQYF
TRBD1,TRBV30,-,TRBJ2-7,TGTGCCTGGAGCCCCCAGACAGGGTCCTCCGAGCAGTACTTC,CAWSPQTGSSEQYF
TRBD1,TRBV29-1,few,TRBJ2-7,TGCAGCGCATCGGGACAGGTCTACGAGCAGTACTTC,CSASGQVYEQYF
TRBD2,TRBV7-2,-,TRBJ2-5,TGTGCCAGCAGCCCGATCCGGGGAGGGGCCCAAGAGACCCAGTACTTC,CASSPIRGGAQETQYF
-,TRBV29-1,-,TRBJ2-7,TGCAGCGTTGACTTGACCCAATCGGGCGAGCAGTACTTC,CSVDLTQSGEQYF
-,TRBV29-1,few,TRBJ2-5,TGCAGCGTTGAAAGGGAACAGACGGAGACCCAGTACTTC,CSVEREQTETQYF
TRBD2,TRBV7-2,few,TRBJ2-7,TGTGCCAGCAGCACCCGGGCGGGGGGCCTTAACGAGCAGTACTTC,CASSTRAGGLNEQYF
-,TRBV4-1,-,TRBJ2-1,TGCGCCAGCAGCCAAGATGGGGGGTCCTACAATGAGCAGTTCTTC,CASSQDGGSYNEQFF
-,TRBV20-1,-,TRBJ2-1,TGCAGTGCTAGAGATTTCCGGGAGCAGTTCTTC,CSARDFREQFF
-,TRBV30,-,TRBJ2-2,TGTGCCTGGGATAAAGGAACGAACACCGGGGAGCTGTTTTTT,CAWDKGTNTGELFF
-,TRBV29-1,-,TRBJ2-5,TGCAGCGCATTACTAGGCTTCTTAGAGACCCAGTACTTC,CSALLGFLETQYF
TRBD2,TRBV7-8,-,TRBJ2-7,TGTGCCAGCAGCCCGCCGGGGGGAATAAGCTCCTACGAGCAGTACTTC,CASSPPGGISSYEQYF
-,TRBV29-1,-,TRBJ2-7,TGCAGCGTCAGGGGTTCGTCGGGCTCCTACGAGCAGTACTTC,CSVRGSSGSYEQYF
-,TRBV5-1,-,TRBJ2-5,TGCGCCAGCAGCTTGGGCCAGCGTCCCGAAGAGACCCAGTACTTC,CASSLGQRPEETQYF
-,TRBV30,-,TRBJ1-1,TGTGCCTCGGGTAGACTCGGGAACACTGAAGCTTTCTTT,CASGRLGNTEAFF
-,TRBV29-1,-,TRBJ2-7,TGCAGCGTTGTGGTGACTTCTGGCGAGCAGTACTTC,CSVVVTSGEQYF
-,TRBV29-1,few,TRBJ1-4,TGCAGCGGGACGGTAAATGAAAAACTGTTTTTT,CSGTVNEKLFF